A selection of T cell receptor beta chains follows, all from one sample in a study of cytomegalovirus exposure and HLA in healthy donors. TCRdb's copy holds only in-frame clones and misses some; the assay was immunoSEQ multiplex PCR. The sample shows about 190,000 clones, about 82% of them seen only once. Sequencing used PBMCs. These receptors were taken from a young woman in good health and CMV-seronegative. The CDR3 runs from the conserved cysteine through the conserved F or W. The order of the fields is J gene, V gene, clone size, D gene, CDR3 protein, CDR3 DNA. D genes are given only for firm matches. Only some rows state a clone size, as once, few, many or a class for expanded clones.

TRBJ1-1	TRBV12-5	.	.	CASGLLLGGWDTEAFF	TGTGCTAGTGGTTTGCTCCTGGGGGGATGGGACACTGAAGCTTTCTTT
TRBJ2-3	TRBV30	.	.	CAWSRDFRGNADTQYF	TGTGCCTGGAGCCGCGACTTCAGGGGAAACGCAGATACGCAGTATTTT
TRBJ1-4	TRBV2	.	TRBD1	CASSGGPGTATNEKLFF	TGTGCCAGCAGTGGAGGTCCCGGGACAGCCACTAATGAAAAACTGTTTTTT
TRBJ2-1	TRBV2	.	TRBD2	CASSGTSRDNEQFF	TGTGCCAGCAGTGGGACTAGCCGTGACAATGAGCAGTTCTTC
TRBJ1-2	TRBV11-2	.	.	CASSPGPSGYTF	TGTGCCAGCAGCCCCGGTCCGAGTGGCTACACCTTC
TRBJ2-3	TRBV11-2	.	TRBD2	CASSSGTSGRPSTDTQYF	TGTGCCAGCAGCTCGGGGACTAGCGGGAGGCCAAGCACAGATACGCAGTATTTT
TRBJ1-4	TRBV7-9	.	TRBD1	CASSSWTGDEKLFF	TGTGCCAGCAGCTCCTGGACAGGGGATGAAAAACTGTTTTTT
TRBJ2-5	TRBV19	.	.	CASNSASVQETQYF	TGTGCCAGTAACTCGGCTAGCGTCCAAGAGACCCAGTACTTC
TRBJ1-5	TRBV2	.	.	CASSETGFVGNQPQHF	TGTGCCAGCAGTGAAACGGGGTTTGTGGGCAATCAGCCCCAGCATTTT
TRBJ2-1	TRBV9	.	TRBD2	CASSVTGNSGSRDEQFF	TGTGCCAGCAGCGTAACCGGTAATAGCGGGAGTCGGGATGAGCAGTTCTTC
TRBJ1-4	TRBV5-8	.	.	CASSLSRGGDEKLFF	TGTGCCAGCAGCTTGAGTCGGGGAGGCGACGAAAAACTGTTTTTT
TRBJ1-5	TRBV2	.	.	CASGPGENQPQHF	TGTGCCAGCGGACCAGGGGAGAATCAGCCCCAGCATTTT
TRBJ2-5	TRBV30	.	.	CAWRRPGNQETQYF	TGTGCCTGGAGGAGGCCGGGGAACCAAGAGACCCAGTACTTC
TRBJ2-1	TRBV7-9	.	TRBD1	CASIPPGQGVYNEQFF	TGTGCCAGCATCCCACCGGGACAGGGGGTGTATAATGAGCAGTTCTTC
TRBJ1-2	TRBV20-1	.	.	CSAGPPYGYTF	TGCAGTGCTGGGCCCCCATATGGCTACACCTTC
TRBJ1-4	TRBV18	.	TRBD1	CASSPRDSNEKLFF	TGTGCCAGCTCACCACGGGACAGCAATGAAAAACTGTTTTTT
TRBJ1-4	TRBV19	.	.	CASSMGRPNEKLFF	TGTGCCAGTAGTATGGGCAGGCCTAATGAAAAACTGTTTTTT
TRBJ2-7	TRBV4-1	.	.	CASSQDPALLLASYEQYF	TGCGCCAGCAGCCAAGATCCCGCCCTCCTACTAGCCTCCTACGAGCAGTACTTC
TRBJ2-1	TRBV19	.	TRBD2	CATRRGSGVNEQFF	TGTGCCACCAGGCGCGGTAGCGGGGTGAATGAGCAGTTCTTC
TRBJ1-1	TRBV11-2	.	TRBD1	CASSLGYRDSNTEAFF	TGTGCCAGCAGCTTAGGGTACCGGGACAGCAACACTGAAGCTTTCTTT
TRBJ1-5	TRBV2	.	.	CASSDRGSNQPQHF	TGTGCCAGCAGTGACAGGGGTAGCAATCAGCCCCAGCATTTT
TRBJ1-5	TRBV6-6	.	.	CASRHQGQPNQPQHF	TGTGCCAGCAGGCACCAAGGACAGCCAAATCAGCCCCAGCATTTT
TRBJ2-7	TRBV28	.	.	CASSLSAVFYEQYF	TGTGCCAGCAGTTTAAGCGCGGTTTTCTACGAGCAGTACTTC
TRBJ2-7	TRBV5-1	few	TRBD2	CASSPRLAGVSYEQYF	TGCGCCAGCAGCCCGAGACTAGCGGGGGTCTCCTACGAGCAGTACTTC
TRBJ2-7	TRBV25-1	.	TRBD1	CASSAAGTALYEQYF	TGTGCCAGCAGTGCCGCCGGGACAGCTCTTTACGAGCAGTACTTC
TRBJ1-5	TRBV13	.	.	CASSSRGLNQPQHF	TGTGCCAGCAGCTCCAGGGGCCTCAATCAGCCCCAGCATTTT
TRBJ1-1	TRBV19	.	TRBD1	CASSTFGGGLAFF	TGTGCCAGTAGTACCTTCGGAGGGGGCCTTGCTTTCTTT
TRBJ2-5	TRBV2	.	TRBD1	CASSYRGDARETQYF	TGTGCCAGCAGCTACAGGGGAGACGCCCGGGAGACCCAGTACTTC
TRBJ1-2	TRBV5-1	once	TRBD1	CASSLVSGGRGYTF	TGCGCCAGCAGCTTGGTTTCAGGGGGCCGGGGCTACACCTTC
TRBJ2-5	TRBV9	.	TRBD2	CASSAQPTSGRAEETQYF	TGTGCCAGCAGCGCCCAACCCACTAGCGGGAGGGCGGAAGAGACCCAGTACTTC
TRBJ2-7	TRBV19	.	TRBD2	CASSIMAGVYEQYF	TGTGCCAGTAGTATAATGGCGGGAGTCTACGAGCAGTACTTC
TRBJ1-3	TRBV19	once	.	CASSKEQQHSGNTIYF	TGTGCCAGTAGTAAAGAACAGCAGCACTCTGGAAACACCATATATTTT
TRBJ2-5	TRBV27	.	TRBD1	CASTPGTGFMETQYF	TGTGCCAGCACTCCCGGGACAGGGTTTATGGAGACCCAGTACTTC
TRBJ2-3	TRBV7-2	.	.	CASSFLTDTQYF	TGTGCCAGCAGCTTCCTCACAGATACGCAGTATTTT
TRBJ2-1	TRBV4-1	.	.	CASSQDRSGWLDEQFF	TGCGCCAGCAGCCAAGACAGGTCCGGTTGGCTGGATGAGCAGTTCTTC
TRBJ2-4	TRBV7-2	.	.	CASSPGAKNIQYF	TGTGCCAGCAGCCCCGGGGCCAAAAACATTCAGTACTTC
TRBJ2-3	TRBV5-6	.	.	CASSPSGTSTDTQYF	TGTGCCAGCAGCCCGAGCGGAACCAGCACAGATACGCAGTATTTT
TRBJ1-1	TRBV27	.	TRBD1	CASSLGQGWNTEAFF	TGTGCCAGCAGTTTGGGACAGGGATGGAACACTGAAGCTTTCTTT
TRBJ1-4	TRBV11-2	.	.	CASSPRGVGSNEKLFF	TGTGCCAGCAGCCCCCGGGGGGTAGGGTCTAATGAAAAACTGTTTTTT
TRBJ1-2	TRBV30	.	.	CAQGAPGYGYTF	TGTGCCCAAGGGGCGCCCGGCTATGGCTACACCTTC
TRBJ1-4	TRBV12-5	.	.	CASGLSTMGEENEKLFF	TGTGCTAGTGGTTTGTCCACCATGGGGGAGGAGAATGAAAAACTGTTTTTT
TRBJ1-5	TRBV18	.	TRBD1	CASSPPGGQDQPQHF	TGTGCCAGCTCACCACCTGGGGGACAGGATCAGCCCCAGCATTTT
TRBJ2-1	TRBV14	.	.	CASSQGLSYNEQFF	TGTGCCAGCAGCCAAGGACTCTCCTACAATGAGCAGTTCTTC